This TCR beta chain was profiled in a study of tumor-infiltrating lymphocytes in localized non-small cell lung cancer. Across the whole study: From each patient, both tumor and uninvolved lung, non-adjacent to tumor, were sampled.

Study results and limitations: Technical variation could not be separated from intratumor heterogeneity here. IM1 and IM2 tumors showed no difference in T-cell fraction.

Sequencing was performed with immunoSEQ multiplex PCR; in TCRdb, only in-frame clones are kept and a portion is missing. The table records around 21,000 clones, 60% to 80% of them present only once. Remarks on this clone: Its antigen is currently unknown.

The CDR3 sequence is 14 residues long. This rearrangement joins TRBV22-1 to TRBJ2-5; no DNA check was done on the table's D call, TRBD2. TRBV22-1 represents a pseudogene. Sequencing was done on a sample of lung tumor tissue. This TCR was recovered from a human donor with non-small cell lung cancer. The DNA for the CDR3 is TGTCCTGGGAGCGCACTATTGTACCAAGAGACCCAGTACTTC. Translating gives CPGSALLYQETQYF.